Below are 17 T cell receptor beta chains sequenced from a single sample in a study of T-cell reconstitution after alpha-beta-depleted transplantation in children. Unique molecular identifiers were incorporated into the prepared TCRbeta library. Via MiXCR, TCRdb re-called the PCR reads, giving one row per CDR3 protein. The sample holds more than 400,000 distinct CDR3 sequences, roughly 11% seen once. Sequenced here: PBMCs, mostly from graft donor cells, sampled 180 days after TCRalphabeta/CD19-depleted stem cell transplant. These receptors were obtained from a female patient aged 2-15 years who had a stem cell transplant for aplastic anemia, so the T cells may come from the graft donor.

This clonotype was observed a handful of times. This chain connects TRBV29-1 to TRBJ2-7; D not resolved. From germline, CDR1 is SQVTM and CDR2 ANQGSEA. The V end was cut by 8 bases, the J end by 1 base, with 9 bases between. This CDR3 comprises 11 residues. The CDR3 nucleotides are TGCAGCATAGGTTCTTCCTACGAGCAGTACTTC. It yields the protein CSIGSSYEQYF.

The chain combines TRBV18 with TRBJ2-7, with D tentatively TRBD1 (5 bases). The CDR3 totals 14 residues. V shed 7 bases and J shed 6 bases, with 19 bases lying between them. Per the germline V gene, CDR1 is KGHSH and CDR2 is LQKENI. As DNA, the CDR3 is TGTGCCAGCTTACCTAATCAGGGTGTGAGCGAGCAGTACTTC. It encodes CASLPNQGVSEQYF.

A few counts support this clonotype. This chain joins TRBV20-1 and TRBJ1-5, with TRBD1 as a possible D gene (5 bases). The germline V gene has CDR1 DFQATT and CDR2 SNEGSKA (reference sequence). V shed 0 bases and J shed 4 bases, with 13 bases lying between them. The CDR3 has 15 residues. The CDR3 sequence is CSARDPAGPNQPQHF. Here the CDR3 DNA reads TGCAGTGCTAGAGATCCCGCAGGGCCGAATCAGCCCCAGCATTTT.

In regard to this clonotype: A much bigger clone sits one base away, suggesting this may be a read error. This chain connects TRBV7-2 to TRBJ1-2, with 9 positions matching TRBD1. The CDR3 is made up of 14 amino acids. Germline CDR1 SGHTA, CDR2 FQGNSA. The CDR3 protein is CATSPRQGDYGYTF. The DNA for the CDR3 is TGTGCCACCAGCCCCAGACAGGGGGACTATGGCTACACCTTC.

The rearrangement links TRBV19 to TRBJ2-1; 7 nucleotides align to TRBD1. Trimming at V came to 3 bases and at J to 4 bases, leaving 6 bases not matched to a gene. The CDR3 runs 15 residues. Germline V gene lookup returns CDR1 LNHDA and CDR2 SQIVND (reference sequence). CDR3 sequence reads: CASSIGQELYNEQFF. CDR3 coding DNA: TGTGCCAGTAGTATTGGACAGGAGTTGTACAATGAGCAGTTCTTC.

This clonotype was detected a few times. The J gene is TRBJ2-4, the V gene TRBV19; D possibly corresponds to TRBD2 (5 bases). The CDR3 spans 18 residues. Trimming pared 5 bases from V and 4 bases from J, leaving 24 bases between. CDR1 is LNHDA and CDR2 is SQIVND in the germline V gene (reference sequence). The CDR3 bases are TGTGCCAGTAGTGATCCCCACTGGAGCAGTGGGAGAAAAAACATTCAGTACTTC. As protein: CASSDPHWSSGRKNIQYF.

This clonotype was observed many times. The chain employs TRBV28 and TRBJ1-3, with a weak D call TRBD1 (6 bases). The CDR3 runs 15 residues. The germline V gene encodes CDR1 MDHEN and CDR2 SYDVKM. Trimming stripped 7 bases from V and 0 bases from J, with 13 bases between. DNA of the CDR3: TGTGCCAGCACCCCCGGACAGCGCTCTGGAAACACCATATATTTT. Translation: CASTPGQRSGNTIYF. Combining the CDR3 with reference TRBV28 and TRBJ1-3 gives the whole variable domain DVKVTQSSRYLVKRTGEKVFLECVQDMDHENMFWYRQDPGLGLRLIYFSYDVKMKEKGDIPEGYSVSREKKERFSLILESASTNQTSMYLCASTPGQRSGNTIYFGEGSWLTVV.

The V call is TRBV12-3 or TRBV12-4, the J call TRBJ1-1; D might be TRBD1 (6 bases). This CDR3 has 12 amino acids. V was cut by 2 bases and J by 10 bases, with 11 bases left in between. The CDR3 here is CASSLSVRGAFF. The CDR3 nucleotides are TGTGCCAGCAGTTTATCGGTCAGGGGAGCTTTCTTT.

CDR3 DNA sequence: TGTGCCAGGCTCCTCTCAAAGCTTGCCCAAAGGAATGAGCAGTTCTTC. Its translation is CARLLSKLAQRNEQFF. The chain links TRBV6-2 or TRBV6-3 to TRBJ2-1; no reliable D call. CDR1 and CDR2 (germline): MNHEY, SVGEGT. V was cut by 9 bases and J by 7 bases, with 25 bases left in between. The CDR3 totals 16 residues.

The V gene is TRBV4-3, the J gene TRBJ2-1; 11 nucleotides agree with TRBD2. This CDR3 region has 16 residues. Germline assignment: CDR1 LGHNA and CDR2 YSLEER. V dropped 1 base and J dropped 5; count of bases not matched to a gene: 4. Written as DNA, the CDR3 is TGCGCCAGCAGCCAAGTGGGACTAGCGGATAACAATGAGCAGTTCTTC. Translated, it gives CASSQVGLADNNEQFF.

There are many counts of this clonotype. The CDR3, as DNA: TGTGCCAGCAGTGAATGGGGGACAGGGGGTCAGCCCCAGCATTTT. Translation gives CASSEWGTGGQPQHF. The chain uses TRBV25-1 and TRBJ1-5, with 11 bases identical to TRBD1. Per the germline V gene, CDR1 is MGHDK and CDR2 is SYGVNS. The junction had 2 bases not matched to a gene; V was cut back by 1 base and J by 6 bases. CDR3 length equals 15 residues. Full variable domain (outside the CDR3, taken from reference TRBV25-1 and TRBJ1-5): EADIYQTPRYLVIGTGKKITLECSQTMGHDKMYWYQQDPGMELHLIHYSYGVNSTEKGDLSSESTVSRIRTEHFPLTLESARPSHTSQYLCASSEWGTGGQPQHFGDGTRLSIL.

The chain uses TRBV15 and TRBJ2-7; 9 bases fit TRBD2. The CDR3 length is 15 residues. Germline V gives CDR1 LNHNV, CDR2 YYDKDF (reference sequence). Trimming cost V 3 bases and J 4 bases; bases outside gene matches: 7. CDR3 loop: CATSSGAGGRYEQYF. CDR3 DNA sequence: TGTGCCACCAGCAGTGGAGCGGGAGGTCGGTACGAGCAGTACTTC.

This sequence joins TRBV5-1 and TRBJ2-7; D remains unclear. Trimming took off 7 bases at V and 2 bases at J, with 10 bases between the two ends. The CDR3 is made up of 12 amino acids. Looked up from germline, CDR1 is SGHRS and CDR2 is YFSETQ. The CDR3 DNA reads as TGCGCCAGCTATGATTTTCCCTACGAGCAGTACTTC. Amino acid sequence: CASYDFPYEQYF.

This chain connects TRBV27 to TRBJ2-2; 10 bases are a match to TRBD1. Germline trimming cut 10 bases from V and 5 bases from J; bases unmatched to any gene: 7. CDR1 MNHEY and CDR2 SMNVEV come from the germline V gene (reference sequence). The CDR3 extends over 14 amino acids. CDR3 amino acids: CATRQGALTGELFF. CDR3 coding DNA: TGTGCCACCAGACAGGGGGCGCTTACCGGGGAGCTGTTTTTT.

There are a few counts of this clonotype. The chain has TRBV27 and TRBJ2-3, with 13 bases that match TRBD2. Germline V lookup: CDR1 MNHEY, CDR2 SMNVEV (reference sequence). The CDR3 length is 15 residues. V lost 7 bases and J lost 6; bases outside the gene matches: 7. CDR3 nucleotides: TGTGCCAGCACTTCCGGGACTAGCGGGATTGATACGCAGTATTTT. This sequence encodes CASTSGTSGIDTQYF.

The chain uses TRBV7-2 and TRBJ2-2, with 7 bases aligning to TRBD2. This CDR3 has 16 amino acids. With V trimmed by 2 bases and J by 4 bases, 7 bases remained unmatched. CDR1 is SGHTA and CDR2 is FQGNSA in the germline V gene. CDR3 sequence reads: CASSLFRAGSTGELFF. CDR3 coding DNA: TGTGCCAGCAGCTTATTTCGAGCGGGGAGCACCGGGGAGCTGTTTTTT.

The rearrangement links TRBV7-8 to TRBJ1-2; TRBD1 might be the D (6 bases). Trimming pared 5 bases from V and 6 bases from J, leaving 16 bases between. Germline CDR1 reads SGHVS; CDR2 reads FQNEAQ. CDR3 size: 14 residues. CDR3 protein: CASSPHRDIDGYTF. CDR3 bases: TGTGCCAGCAGCCCCCACAGGGATATCGATGGCTACACCTTC.